The source of this T cell receptor (beta chain) is a study of low-dose radiotherapy and immunotherapy resistance in tumors. Across the study: Aspirin was administered orally at 300 mg daily for four cycles, commencing on cycle 1 day 1.

Documented time point: before trial treatment. The therapy administered to donors comprised nivolumab, ipilimumab, aspirin, low-dose cyclophosphamide and low-dose radiotherapy. The presence of advanced solid tumors lacking tumor-infiltrating lymphocytes characterized eligible patients. The CDR3 consists of 14 residues. V lost 1 base and J lost 4, with 8 bases in between. TRAV- and TRBV-specific primers, spanning alpha and beta chains, primed first-strand cDNA. TCR amplification used roughly 18 PCR cycles, a constant-region primer and a V-primer adapter. TCRdb re-derived calls from the reads in MiXCR, one entry per CDR3 protein. The profile shows about 39,000 distinct CDR3 sequences, about a third of them singletons. Many counts were recorded for this clonotype.

The source material was PBMCs, sampled before treatment. The V gene is TRBV12-3 or TRBV12-4, the J gene TRBJ1-5; no reliable D call. The receptor's source is a male donor with gallbladder cancer. CDR3 sequence reads: CASSLGAENQPQHF. Here the CDR3 DNA reads TGTGCCAGCAGTTTAGGGGCGGAGAATCAGCCCCAGCATTTT.